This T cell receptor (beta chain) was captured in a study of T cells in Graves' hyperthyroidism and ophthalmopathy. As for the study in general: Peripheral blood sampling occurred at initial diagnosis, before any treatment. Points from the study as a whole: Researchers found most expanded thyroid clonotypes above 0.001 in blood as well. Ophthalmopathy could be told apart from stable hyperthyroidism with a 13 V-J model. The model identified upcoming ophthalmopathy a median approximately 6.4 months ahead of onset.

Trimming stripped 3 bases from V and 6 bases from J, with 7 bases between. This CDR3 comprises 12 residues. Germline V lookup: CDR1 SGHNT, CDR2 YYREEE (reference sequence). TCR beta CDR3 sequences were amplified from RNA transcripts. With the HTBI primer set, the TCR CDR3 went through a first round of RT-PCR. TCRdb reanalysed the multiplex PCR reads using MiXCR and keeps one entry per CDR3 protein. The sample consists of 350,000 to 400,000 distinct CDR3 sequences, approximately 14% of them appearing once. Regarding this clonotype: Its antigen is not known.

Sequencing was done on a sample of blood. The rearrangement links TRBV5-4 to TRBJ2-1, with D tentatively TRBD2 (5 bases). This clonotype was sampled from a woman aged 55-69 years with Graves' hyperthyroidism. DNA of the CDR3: TGTGCCAGCAGCTCTAGCATCAATGAGCAGTTCTTC. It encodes CASSSSINEQFF.